Listed here are 10 T cell receptor beta chains from one sample, sequenced in a study of shared clonotypes between healthy human individuals. Clones were sequenced by immunoSEQ multiplex PCR, and TCRdb holds only the in-frame ones, with some missing. The sample shows almost 750,000 clones, about two thirds of them seen only once. Sequencing was done on a sample of memory CD4+ T cells sorted from blood. The subset here: CD45RA-negative fraction. The receptor source for this set is a woman aged 30 to 39 in good health.

This clone came up once. The CDR3: CASSLATGEQYF. The CDR3 nucleotides read TGCGCCAGCAGCTTGGCAACGGGCGAGCAGTACTTC. The V call is TRBV5-1, the J call TRBJ2-7; D uncertain. Trimming took 0 bases from V and 6 from J, leaving 7 bases between them. CDR1 and CDR2 from the germline V gene are SGHRS and YFSETQ. This CDR3 has 12 amino acids.

This rearrangement joins TRBV28 to TRBJ1-2, with D perhaps matching TRBD1 (6 bases). CDR1 and CDR2 (germline): MDHEN, SYDVKM. Trimming shortened V by 8 bases and J by 2 bases, and 18 bases separated the two germline ends. This CDR3 spans 15 amino acids. CDR3 protein: CASLPGGQTNYGYTF. Here the CDR3 DNA reads TGTGCCAGCCTCCCAGGTGGACAGACCAACTATGGCTACACCTTC.

The rearrangement joins TRBV18 to TRBJ1-1; D not resolved. This CDR3 region has 12 residues. Germline V lookup: CDR1 KGHSH, CDR2 LQKENI. V was clipped by 3 bases and J by 6 bases, with 8 bases between them. The CDR3 sequence is CASSPRTAEAFF. The CDR3 DNA is TGTGCCAGCTCACCCCGGACGGCTGAAGCTTTCTTT.

The chain has TRBV29-1 and TRBJ2-7; D gene unclear. Trimming left V 5 bases short and J 2 bases short, with 1 base between. The CDR3 is 9 amino acids. The germline V gene encodes CDR1 SQVTM and CDR2 ANQGSEA. CDR3 in amino acids: CSVPYEQYF. The CDR3 nucleotides are TGCAGCGTTCCCTACGAGCAGTACTTC.

The chain links TRBV5-1 to TRBJ1-2; a possible D gene is TRBD1 (6 bases). Trimming pared 4 bases from V and 4 bases from J, leaving 17 bases between. The germline V gene encodes CDR1 SGHRS and CDR2 YFSETQ. This CDR3 comprises 15 residues. The DNA of the CDR3 is TGCGCCAGCAGCCCCCTGGGGGCCCGCGGCTATGGCTACACCTTC. This gives the protein CASSPLGARGYGYTF.

This clone was found a few times. The same CDR3 is also encoded by other DNA sequences in this sample. The chain uses TRBV19 and TRBJ2-3; 8 bases fit TRBD2. The CDR3 contains 13 residues. Germline V gene data show CDR1 as LNHDA and CDR2 as SQIVND (reference sequence). The V and J ends lost 1 base and 6 bases, in that order; junction bases with no gene match: 0. The CDR3 DNA follows: TGTGCCAGTAGTATAGGACTAGCGGATACGCAGTATTTT. Its translation is CASSIGLADTQYF.

This rearrangement joins TRBV2 to TRBJ2-1; possibly TRBD1 for D (6 bases). The CDR3 covers 17 residues. Germline CDR1 SNHLY, CDR2 FYNNEI. Trimming pared 0 bases from V and 0 bases from J, leaving 12 bases between. CDR3: CASSEAEQGSSYNEQFF. The CDR3 DNA sequence: TGTGCCAGCAGTGAAGCGGAACAGGGTAGCTCCTACAATGAGCAGTTCTTC.

The J gene is TRBJ2-1, the V gene TRBV4-2, with 12 positions matching TRBD2. The germline V gene encodes CDR1 LGHNA and CDR2 YNFKEQ. CDR3 length: 16 amino acids. V lost 0 bases and J lost 6; bases outside the gene matches: 3. The CDR3 here is CASSQESSGRVNEQFF. The CDR3, as DNA: TGTGCCAGCAGCCAAGAGTCTAGCGGGAGGGTCAATGAGCAGTTCTTC.

The table lists this clone with many counts. The gene calls are TRBV5-6 and TRBJ1-2, with a possible D match to TRBD1 (5 bases). This CDR3 region has 15 residues. V shed 4 bases and J shed 4 bases, with 17 bases lying between them. Per the germline V gene, CDR1 is SGHDT and CDR2 is YYEEEE. The CDR3 protein is CASSTLNRFPYGYTF. For the CDR3, the DNA is TGTGCCAGCAGCACCCTTAACAGGTTTCCCTATGGCTACACCTTC.

This chain connects TRBV6-5 to TRBJ2-1; unclear D gene. Trimming cost V 6 bases and J 5 bases, with 14 bases left between them. The V gene's germline CDR1 is MNHEY and CDR2 SVGAGI. This CDR3 spans 14 amino acids. CDR3 sequence (DNA): TGTGCCAGCAGCCCATCTCAGTCCCACAATGAGCAGTTCTTC. Its translation is CASSPSQSHNEQFF.